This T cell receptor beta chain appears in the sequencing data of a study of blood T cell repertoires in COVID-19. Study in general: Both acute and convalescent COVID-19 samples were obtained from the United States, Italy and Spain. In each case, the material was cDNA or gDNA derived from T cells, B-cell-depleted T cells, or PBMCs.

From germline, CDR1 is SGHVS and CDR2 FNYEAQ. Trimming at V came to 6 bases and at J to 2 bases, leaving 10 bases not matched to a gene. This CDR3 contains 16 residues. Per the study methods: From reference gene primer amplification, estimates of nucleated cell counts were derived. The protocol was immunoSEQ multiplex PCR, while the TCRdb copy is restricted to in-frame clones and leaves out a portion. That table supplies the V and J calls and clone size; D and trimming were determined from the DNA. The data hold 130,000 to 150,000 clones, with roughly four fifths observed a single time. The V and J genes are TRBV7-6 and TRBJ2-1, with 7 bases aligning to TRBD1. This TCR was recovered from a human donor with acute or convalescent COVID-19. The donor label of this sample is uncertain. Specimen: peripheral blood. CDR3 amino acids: CASRDTTGVTYNEQFF. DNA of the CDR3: TGTGCCAGCAGGGATACCACAGGGGTCACCTACAATGAGCAGTTCTTC.